This T cell receptor (beta chain) was documented in a study of graft-versus-host responses after intestinal transplantation. About the research overall: Recipients were given multivisceral, liver-intestinal, or isolated intestinal transplants.

Clones were read by immunoSEQ multiplex PCR, and TCRdb kept only the in-frame ones, dropping some. The sample yields 30,000 to 45,000 clones, around four fifths seen once. There are 14 residues in the CDR3. Trimming cost V 0 bases and J 5 bases, with 7 bases left between them. The germline CDR1 and CDR2 sequences are MNHNS and SASEGT. The sequencing here drew on PBMCs, taken roughly 34 months after transplant. The chain carries TRBV6-1 and TRBJ2-2, with D unresolved. This receptor was taken from a human patient who received an intestinal transplant, so some T cells may come from the graft donor. Here the CDR3 reads CASSEAAETGELFF. Here the CDR3 DNA reads TGTGCCAGCAGTGAAGCCGCAGAGACCGGGGAGCTGTTTTTT.